The rows below give T cell receptor beta chains drawn from one sample of a study of control samples from healthy donors and cancer patients. The method was immunoSEQ multiplex PCR; TCRdb's version includes in-frame clones alone and lacks a portion of them. Here the sample spans approximately 180,000 clones, around 94% being singletons. The sample was blood. The receptor set was obtained from a woman in her late teens or twenties in good health. Each CDR3 is given with its conserved first and last residue. A D gene is named only where the DNA matches it firmly. Clone size appears in some rows only: once, few, many, or a class for an expanded clone.

J	size	V	D	CDR3	DNA
TRBJ2-2	NA	TRBV5-1	NA	CASSLWTAGTGELFF	TGCGCCAGCAGCCTATGGACCGCTGGAACCGGGGAGCTGTTTTTT
TRBJ2-7	once	TRBV6-2/TRBV6-3	NA	CASSDSTGPNSYEQYF	TGTGCCAGCAGTGACTCAACAGGGCCCAACTCCTACGAGCAGTACTTC
TRBJ1-4	NA	TRBV18	NA	CASSPSANNEKLFF	TGTGCCAGCTCACCGTCAGCTAATAATGAAAAACTGTTTTTT
TRBJ2-2	NA	TRBV7-2	NA	CASSLTLNTGELFF	TGTGCCAGCAGCTTAACCCTAAACACCGGGGAGCTGTTTTTT
TRBJ2-5	NA	TRBV5-6	NA	CASSLALGPAETQYF	TGTGCCAGCAGCTTGGCCCTGGGACCTGCAGAGACCCAGTACTTC
TRBJ2-7	NA	TRBV28	TRBD2	CASSFSPPGASGSYEQYF	TGTGCCAGCAGTTTCTCTCCCCCCGGGGCTAGCGGTTCCTACGAGCAGTACTTC
TRBJ1-2	NA	TRBV12-3/TRBV12-4	NA	CASSLVAAYGYTF	TGTGCCAGCAGTTTAGTAGCGGCCTATGGCTACACCTTC
TRBJ2-3	NA	TRBV9	NA	CASSGGRWADTQYF	TGTGCCAGCAGCGGTGGGCGGTGGGCAGATACGCAGTATTTT
TRBJ1-2	NA	TRBV27	NA	CASSFLLGDYGYTF	TGTGCCAGCAGTTTCCTACTAGGAGACTATGGCTACACCTTC
TRBJ2-1	NA	TRBV9	NA	CASSVGSQSGVSYNEQFF	TGTGCCAGCAGCGTAGGGTCCCAGTCGGGAGTATCCTACAATGAGCAGTTCTTC
TRBJ1-5	NA	TRBV6-5	NA	CASRGQPNQPQHF	TGTGCCAGCAGGGGACAACCAAATCAGCCCCAGCATTTT
TRBJ1-2	NA	TRBV2	TRBD1	CASRERTGDDYGYTF	TGTGCCAGCAGGGAAAGAACAGGGGACGACTATGGCTACACCTTC
TRBJ1-2	NA	TRBV6-2/TRBV6-3	TRBD1	CASSYSTGRFYGYTF	TGTGCCAGCAGTTACTCGACAGGGAGGTTCTATGGCTACACCTTC
TRBJ2-6	NA	TRBV7-9	NA	CASSFGFSGANVLTF	TGTGCCAGCAGCTTCGGGTTCTCTGGGGCCAACGTCCTGACTTTC
TRBJ2-1	NA	TRBV7-8	NA	CASSPTGTTHYNEQFF	TGTGCCAGCAGTCCGACCGGGACAACCCACTACAATGAGCAGTTCTTC
TRBJ2-2	NA	TRBV28	NA	CASSTTGATGELFF	TGTGCCAGCAGTACTACGGGGGCGACCGGGGAGCTGTTTTTT
TRBJ1-4	NA	TRBV28	TRBD1	CASSTFRGFEKLFF	TGTGCCAGCAGTACCTTCAGGGGGTTTGAAAAACTGTTTTTT
TRBJ2-5	NA	TRBV24-1	NA	CATSARGWETQYF	TGTGCCACCAGTGCCCGGGGGTGGGAGACCCAGTACTTC
TRBJ1-3	NA	TRBV7-2	NA	CASSLQVAGNTIYF	TGTGCCAGCAGCTTGCAGGTAGCTGGAAACACCATATATTTT
TRBJ2-7	NA	TRBV28	NA	CASSGAPGEVGYEQYF	TGTGCCAGCAGTGGCGCACCGGGGGAAGTTGGTTACGAGCAGTACTTC
TRBJ1-1	NA	TRBV5-1	NA	CASSLEGRLTEAFF	TGCGCCAGCAGCTTGGAGGGACGACTCACTGAAGCTTTCTTT
TRBJ2-4	NA	TRBV11-3	TRBD2	CASSLGRLAGGRAKNIQYF	TGTGCCAGCAGCTTAGGCCGGCTAGCGGGGGGGCGGGCCAAAAACATTCAGTACTTC
TRBJ1-5	NA	TRBV7-8	NA	CASSSRTGLGQPQHF	TGTGCCAGCAGCTCTCGTACAGGGTTAGGTCAGCCCCAGCATTTT
TRBJ1-5	NA	TRBV9	NA	CASSGGIGQPQHF	TGTGCCAGCAGCGGGGGAATCGGCCAGCCCCAGCATTTT
TRBJ2-7	once	TRBV5-1	NA	CASSLDKGAYEQYF	TGCGCCAGCAGCTTGGACAAGGGGGCCTACGAGCAGTACTTC
TRBJ1-5	NA	TRBV4-1	TRBD1	CASSQDQGARQPQHF	TGCGCCAGCAGCCAAGATCAGGGGGCAAGACAGCCCCAGCATTTT
TRBJ1-6	NA	TRBV4-3	TRBD1	CASSQFHPGTGFMGNSPLHF	TGCGCCAGCAGCCAATTCCACCCCGGGACAGGCTTTATGGGAAATTCACCCCTCCACTTT
TRBJ2-1	NA	TRBV9	NA	CASSVFPGRYNEQFF	TGTGCCAGCAGCGTATTCCCTGGGCGATACAATGAGCAGTTCTTC
TRBJ1-2	NA	TRBV28	NA	CASSLIFRKFGPGENGYTF	NA
TRBJ1-2	NA	TRBV18	NA	CASSPGRAMPNYGYTF	TGTGCCAGCTCACCCGGCAGGGCGATGCCCAACTATGGCTACACCTTC
TRBJ2-2	NA	TRBV6-5	NA	CASSYDRYTGELFF	TGTGCCAGCAGTTACGACCGGTATACCGGGGAGCTGTTTTTT
TRBJ2-2	NA	TRBV28	NA	CASSLSEVGELFF	TGTGCCAGCAGTTTATCGGAAGTCGGGGAGCTGTTTTTT
TRBJ1-1	NA	TRBV27	NA	CASSSKQNGAFGNTEAFF	TGTGCCAGCAGTTCGAAACAGAACGGGGCTTTCGGGAACACTGAAGCTTTCTTT
TRBJ2-5	NA	TRBV4-1	NA	CASSHPLSETQYF	TGCGCCAGCAGCCATCCCCTTTCCGAGACCCAGTACTTC
TRBJ2-4	NA	TRBV28	TRBD2	CASSFVAGVGAKNIQYF	TGTGCCAGCTCATTCGTAGCGGGAGTAGGGGCCAAAAACATTCAGTACTTC
TRBJ2-2	NA	TRBV18	TRBD1	CASSPRQGAKTGELFF	TGTGCCAGCTCACCCCGACAGGGGGCAAAGACCGGGGAGCTGTTTTTT
TRBJ2-7	NA	TRBV18	TRBD1	CASSPGTVYYEQYF	TGTGCCAGCTCACCAGGGACAGTATACTACGAGCAGTACTTC
TRBJ1-1	NA	TRBV19	NA	CASSARTGNTEAFF	TGTGCCAGTAGTGCCCGGACGGGGAACACTGAAGCTTTCTTT
TRBJ2-5	NA	TRBV5-6	NA	CASSHITETQYF	TGTGCCAGCAGCCACATAACCGAGACCCAGTACTTC
TRBJ1-3	NA	TRBV9	NA	CASSVGAALDTIYF	TGTGCCAGCAGCGTAGGAGCGGCATTAGACACCATATATTTT
TRBJ2-7	NA	TRBV20-1	NA	CSVVASYEQYF	TGCAGCGTCGTTGCATCTTACGAGCAGTACTTC
TRBJ2-7	NA	TRBV11-2	NA	CASSLEASTYEQYF	TGTGCCAGCAGCTTAGAGGCCAGCACCTACGAGCAGTACTTC
TRBJ1-6	once	TRBV7-2	NA	CASSPTGDSPLHF	TGTGCCAGCAGCCCGACCGGGGATTCACCCCTCCACTTT
TRBJ2-1	NA	TRBV28	TRBD2	CASRELRESSYNEQFF	TGTGCCAGCAGGGAACTGCGGGAGAGCTCCTACAATGAGCAGTTCTTC
TRBJ2-3	NA	TRBV27	TRBD2	CASSGPGLARSSTDTQYF	TGTGCCAGCAGTGGCCCGGGACTAGCGCGTTCTAGCACAGATACGCAGTATTTT
TRBJ1-6	few	TRBV6-1	NA	CASSDPSEGEMGNSPLHF	TGTGCCAGCAGTGACCCCTCCGAGGGGGAAATGGGTAATTCACCCCTCCACTTT
TRBJ2-1	NA	TRBV5-6	NA	CASSLARSSYNEQFF	TGTGCCAGCAGCTTGGCCCGGAGCTCCTACAATGAGCAGTTCTTC
TRBJ1-5	NA	TRBV18	TRBD1	CASSLGQGQDQPQHF	TGTGCCAGCTCACTGGGACAGGGGCAGGATCAGCCCCAGCATTTT
TRBJ2-1	NA	TRBV28	NA	CASSLRRWNEQFF	TGTGCCAGCAGTTTAAGGAGGTGGAATGAGCAGTTCTTC
TRBJ1-2	NA	TRBV7-2	NA	CASSSRTIGGYGYTF	TGTGCCAGCAGCTCCCGGACCATTGGGGGCTATGGCTACACCTTC
TRBJ2-1	NA	TRBV24-1	TRBD2	CATSDRTSGVDEQFF	TGTGCCACCAGTGACCGGACTAGCGGGGTCGATGAGCAGTTCTTC